A selection of T cell receptor beta chains follows, all from one sample in a study of regulatory T cells in long-lasting Graves disease. In TCRdb, the multiplex PCR reads were re-called with MiXCR into one record per CDR3 protein. Found here are 380,000 or so distinct CDR3 sequences, 16% of them singletons; the top ten hold around 20%. This sample also appeared in a second study, on T cells in Graves' hyperthyroidism and ophthalmopathy.

The sequenced sample was peripheral blood mononuclear cells (PBMCs), obtained at new diagnosis, from a patient treated with antithyroid drugs. These TCRs come from a woman under 30 with Graves disease. Each CDR3 is given with its conserved first and last residue. Each record gives: J gene, V gene, clone size, D gene, CDR3 DNA, CDR3 protein. D genes are given only for firm matches. A clone size is listed for some rows: how often the clone was seen (once, few, many), or a class if it is expanded.

TRBJ2-7,TRBV28,many,.,TGTGCCAGCGGCCGGGCAGGGGCTTTATACGAGCAGTACTTC,CASGRAGALYEQYF
TRBJ2-3,TRBV2,many,.,TGTGCCAGCAGCTCAAAGGCATTCACAGATACGCAGTATTTT,CASSSKAFTDTQYF
TRBJ2-1,TRBV20-1,many,TRBD2,TGCAGTGCCCTAGCGGGGGGCCTACAGTTCTTC,CSALAGGLQFF
TRBJ2-2,TRBV10-3,.,.,TGTGCCATCAGTGCGGGGAACACCGGGGAGCTGTTTTTT,CAISAGNTGELFF
TRBJ2-1,TRBV30,.,.,TGTGCCTTGTCCGGGCGTTACTACAATGAGCAGTTCTTC,CALSGRYYNEQFF
TRBJ2-7,TRBV6-2/TRBV6-3,.,TRBD2,TGTGCCAGCAGTGAGGGGACTAGCGGGACCTACGAGCAGTACTTC,CASSEGTSGTYEQYF
TRBJ1-3,TRBV2,many,TRBD1,TGTGCCAGCAGTTCGGACAGGGCGGTCAGAAACACCATATATTTT,CASSSDRAVRNTIYF
TRBJ2-3,TRBV5-1,many,.,TGCGCCAGCAGCTTGGCGCAGAGAATCACAGATACGCAGTATTTT,CASSLAQRITDTQYF
TRBJ2-7,TRBV20-1,many,.,TGCAGTACAACCCAGGCCTACGAGCAGTACTTC,CSTTQAYEQYF
TRBJ2-7,TRBV20-1,many,.,TGCAGTGCCCCGCCGGGTCCACACGAGCAGTACTTC,CSAPPGPHEQYF
TRBJ2-3,TRBV15,few,TRBD2,TGTGCCACCTGGGGAGCCGGGGGGGATACGCAGTATTTT,CATWGAGGDTQYF
TRBJ1-2,TRBV2,many,.,TGTGCCAGCAGGGGGATTGATGGCTACACCTTC,CASRGIDGYTF
TRBJ2-5,TRBV28,many,.,TGTGCCAGCAGCTTGGCCGGAGGACGGACCCAAGAGACCCAGTACTTC,CASSLAGGRTQETQYF
TRBJ1-1,TRBV19,.,.,TGTGCCAGTAGTATAGGGCAGGCCTCCTCCACTGAAGCTTTCTTT,CASSIGQASSTEAFF
TRBJ2-3,TRBV2,many,.,TGTGCCAGCTGTCATCGTGTGGGGGTGCCAGATACGCAGTATTTT,CASCHRVGVPDTQYF
TRBJ2-1,TRBV5-1,many,TRBD2,TGTGCCAGCAGCGGCCGCGACGGGGGGGGAAATGAGCAGTTCTTC,CASSGRDGGGNEQFF
TRBJ2-3,TRBV5-1,many,TRBD2,TGTGCCAGCAGCCAAACTAGCGGGAGTCGGTATTTT,CASSQTSGSRYF
TRBJ2-1,TRBV6-2/TRBV6-3,many,.,TGTGCCAGCAGAACCCAACCCGGGGGCTATGAGCAGTTCTTC,CASRTQPGGYEQFF
TRBJ1-1,TRBV9,.,.,TGTGCCAGCAGCGCCTACCAATTGAACACTGAAGCTTTCTTT,CASSAYQLNTEAFF
TRBJ1-5,TRBV6-1,.,.,TGTGCCAGCAGTGAAGGATTTGGCAATCAGTCCCAGCATTTT,CASSEGFGNQSQHF
TRBJ1-1,TRBV27,few,.,TGTGCCACCCAGGGGAGCACTGAAGCTTTCTTT,CATQGSTEAFF
TRBJ1-1,TRBV6-1,many,TRBD1,TGTGCCAGCAGTCCGACAGGGGGCTCGACTGAAGCTTTCTTT,CASSPTGGSTEAFF
TRBJ1-4,TRBV30,.,.,TGTGCCTGGAGTGCACGGGCTGAAAAACTGTTTTTT,CAWSARAEKLFF
TRBJ2-6,TRBV6-5,few,TRBD1,TGTGCCAGCAGTTACCGTCTGGGGACAGGGTCTGGGGCCAACGTCCTGACTTTC,CASSYRLGTGSGANVLTF
TRBJ1-2,TRBV2,many,.,TGTGCCAGCAGCGGACAGCTTGGCTACACCTTC,CASSGQLGYTF
TRBJ2-7,TRBV28,.,TRBD2,TGTGCCAGCAGTTCCGGGACTAGCGGGGCGAACTACGAGCAGTACTTC,CASSSGTSGANYEQYF
TRBJ2-1,TRBV20-1,many,TRBD1,TGCAGTGCTAGATCTCCCGGGACAGGGCCCTACAATGAGCAGTTCTTC,CSARSPGTGPYNEQFF
TRBJ1-1,TRBV28,.,.,TGTGCCAGCACCAAACATGACTATACCCGCACTGAAGCTTTCTTT,CASTKHDYTRTEAFF
TRBJ2-2,TRBV4-1,.,TRBD1,TGCGCCAGCACCCTCGGGACAGGGGCCAGCGGGGAGCTGTTTTTT,CASTLGTGASGELFF